The 2 T cell receptor beta chains presented below share a single source sample, sequenced in a study of T cell responses to AZD1222 COVID-19 vaccine. Clones were read by immunoSEQ multiplex PCR, and TCRdb kept only the in-frame ones, dropping some. Of around 130,000 clones listed, approximately 85% are singletons. The material sequenced was peripheral blood, taken on day 0 of AZD1222 vaccination. These receptors were collected from an adult in good health.

This clone occurred once. V gene TRBV6-5 combines with J gene TRBJ1-3, with unresolved D. The CDR3 totals 13 residues. Germline values: CDR1 MNHEY, CDR2 SVGAGI. V lost 5 bases, J lost 4 bases, and 9 bases lay in between. The CDR3 loop is CASSTPGGNTIYF. The CDR3 bases are TGTGCCAGCAGTACCCCGGGGGGAAACACCATATATTTT.

This clone was recorded only once. This rearrangement joins TRBV19 to TRBJ1-1, with 9 positions matching TRBD1. V lost 6 bases, J lost 6 bases, and 14 bases stayed unmatched. Germline V gene lookup returns CDR1 LNHDA and CDR2 SQIVND (reference sequence). CDR3 length equals 16 residues. The CDR3 DNA follows: TGTGCCAGTAGAAAGTCCAGGACAGGGGAGCTCTCTGAAGCTTTCTTT. It translates to CASRKSRTGELSEAFF.